These 3 T cell receptor beta chains were all obtained from the same sample, sequenced in a study of CD8+ T cells in alopecia areata. The sequencing template was cDNA reverse transcribed from extracted RNA. Produced via immunoSEQ multiplex PCR; TCRdb's table is partial and in-frame only. Of some 220,000 clones listed, around three fifths are singletons. The treatment is: oral pan-JAK inhibitor, 5-10 mg twice daily. Here the sequenced sample was CD4+ T cells sorted from blood, taken at week 4, from a patient treated with tofacitinib. These receptors were taken from a human donor with alopecia areata.

J is TRBJ1-4 and V is TRBV13, with a possible D match to TRBD1 (5 bases). The germline V and J ends were trimmed by 9 bases and 3 bases, with 8 bases remaining between them. The CDR3 covers 12 residues. Germline V CDR1 and CDR2: PRHDT, FYEKMQ (reference sequence). The CDR3 protein is CASKGPNEKLFF. CDR3 DNA sequence: TGTGCCAGTAAGGGACCTAATGAAAAACTGTTTTTT. The complete variable domain, with remaining parts taken from reference TRBV13 and TRBJ1-4, reads AAGVIQSPRHLIKEKRETATLKCYPIPRHDTVYWYQQGPGQDPQFLISFYEKMQSDKGSIPDRFSAQQFSDYHSELNMSSLELGDSALYFCASKGPNEKLFFGSGTQLSVL.

The chain uses TRBV9 and TRBJ1-1; possible D gene TRBD1, 5 bases. V gave up 3 bases and J gave up 2 bases, with 14 bases separating them. The germline gives CDR1 SGDLS, CDR2 YYNGEE. This CDR3 has 15 residues. CDR3 in amino acids: CASSGPFRVNTEAFF. In DNA form, the CDR3 reads TGTGCCAGCAGCGGACCCTTCAGGGTTAACACTGAAGCTTTCTTT.

This chain links TRBV25-1 with TRBJ1-2; D ambiguous. Trimming shortened V by 2 bases and J by 7 bases, and 14 bases separated the two germline ends. The CDR3 runs to 14 residues. Germline V gives CDR1 MGHDK, CDR2 SYGVNS. Here the CDR3 DNA reads TGTGCCAGCAGTGAAGCATTAACGAAGAGTGGCTACACCTTC. This sequence encodes CASSEALTKSGYTF.